This T cell receptor beta chain was obtained from a study of T cell responses to AZD1222 COVID-19 vaccine. Trimming left V 0 bases short and J 3 bases short, with 12 bases between. Germline assignment: CDR1 LGHNA and CDR2 YSLEER. The CDR3 runs to 16 residues. The assay was immunoSEQ multiplex PCR, and TCRdb's table has in-frame clones only and misses some. The sample contains under 80,000 clones, around 81% of which appear only once. This sequence was found in an adult who received the AZD1222 COVID-19 vaccine. Here the sequenced sample was peripheral blood, taken 28 days after the second AZD1222 dose. The chain combines TRBV4-3 with TRBJ2-1; no firm D call. The DNA for the CDR3 is TGCGCCAGCAGCCAAGATCCTCTTGCCGTCTACAATGAGCAGTTCTTC. As protein: CASSQDPLAVYNEQFF.